This TCR beta chain was captured by sequencing in a study of CXCR3-negative and CXCR3-positive naive CD8 T cells. General study results and limits: Comparably high diversity was seen in both naive subsets, and much lower diversity in memory CD8+ cells. When CXCR3-positive naive cells were set against CXCR3-negative naive cells, the former had more hydrophobic TRB CDR3s.

Triplicate roughly 320,000-cell sorts were made of each CD8+ T cell subset. Definition of naive CD8+ T cells rested on a CD45RO-CCR7+CD27+CD95- profile. In the case of this clonotype: Its antigen is unknown.

It was by 5' RACE with UMI labels that the TRB cDNA libraries were prepared. TCRdb reprocessed the 5' RACE reads; each CDR3 protein has one entry and no DNA is given. This repertoire includes roughly 130,000 distinct CDR3 sequences. Sequences were obtained from naive CXCR3+ CD8+ T cells from blood. The subset was: CD45RO-CCR7+CD27+CD95- naive CD8+ T cells expressing CXCR3 (TNR3+). The source is a human donor in good health. Some clones in this sample may be carry-over from other donors' samples.

CDR3 sequence reads: CASSLSIGTGWGETQYF. This chain joins TRBV5-1 and TRBJ2-5; TCRdb returns TRBD1, unconfirmable since there is no DNA. Per germline, CDR1 SGHRS and CDR2 YFSETQ. The CDR3 has 17 residues.